The present entry profiles one T cell receptor beta chain with its context. The target of this receptor is not known. No quality values exist for individual bases; no much larger clone is one base distant. These data belong to a study of blood T cell repertoires in COVID-19 (dated by TCRdb to 2018 to 2020). Background for the entire study: The collaborator samples originated in the United States, Italy and Spain and spanned the acute and convalescent phases of COVID-19. A freely available public database, intended as a resource for researchers studying the immune response to SARS-CoV-2, is where the repertoires were released. The material from the prospective study consisted of cDNA or gDNA derived from T cells, B-cell-depleted T cells, or PBMCs. Nearly every sample came with metadata listing a de-identified subject ID, COVID-19 status, age in years and sex. Samples were obtained from the ongoing ImmuneRACE study (first 160 participants) and from roughly 1,300 subjects provided by 6 global collaborators. HLA class I and class II types, where available, came from metadata supplied by the sample provider rather than from assay-based typing. The dataset comprised deeply sampled blood TCRbeta repertoires from subjects exposed to, actively infected with, or recovered from COVID-19. What the work shows at the level of the full study, not this receptor alone: How much clinical and demographic metadata was included differed by source and by participant, and the metadata was provided uncurated.

The immunoSEQ Assay, a bias-controlled multiplex PCR, was used to amplify TCRbeta CDR3 regions from genomic DNA. The source study handled its data this way. Within the assay, amplification of reference gene primers was used to estimate how many nucleated cells each sample contained. To quantify the absolute abundance of each unique TCRbeta CDR3 rearrangement, sequence reads were collapsed and filtered. Productive Simpson clonality was computed per sample as the square root of Simpson's diversity index over productive rearrangements. Imported from immuneACCESS, the table was reduced by TCRdb to in-frame sequences with V and J called. These copies leave out some clones; in studies compared against another copy, an unresolved V gene accounts for under half, and the cause of the remainder is not known. For V, J and clone size, that table is used; D and trimming come from the DNA. This sample holds around 80,000 clones; 70% to 90% were observed only once. The ten most abundant clones make up 4.8% of the sample.

The collaborating institutions used their own protocols to collect whole blood in K2EDTA tubes. Collaborator samples were shipped for TCRbeta analysis as frozen whole blood, isolated PBMCs, or DNA extracted from either sample type. CDR1 and CDR2 were assigned from the germline V gene (reference sequence) as GTSNPN and SVGIG. Unmatched junction bases come to 17, with V trimmed by 0 bases and J by 8 bases. Taken from cysteine to phenylalanine, the CDR3 has 17 residues. The sequence is cut down to CDR3 DNA, 51 bases in frame from base 1. The V gene is TRBV30 and the J gene is TRBJ1-2, and TRBD1 matches 8 of the central bases. Sequenced input: peripheral blood. This clonotype originated in a woman at least 80 years old with active or convalescent COVID-19. The CDR3 region reads CAWSVRDSSGQGEGYTF. In nucleotide form, the sequence is TGTGCCTGGAGTGTAAGAGATTCTTCCGGACAGGGTGAAGGCTACACCTTC.